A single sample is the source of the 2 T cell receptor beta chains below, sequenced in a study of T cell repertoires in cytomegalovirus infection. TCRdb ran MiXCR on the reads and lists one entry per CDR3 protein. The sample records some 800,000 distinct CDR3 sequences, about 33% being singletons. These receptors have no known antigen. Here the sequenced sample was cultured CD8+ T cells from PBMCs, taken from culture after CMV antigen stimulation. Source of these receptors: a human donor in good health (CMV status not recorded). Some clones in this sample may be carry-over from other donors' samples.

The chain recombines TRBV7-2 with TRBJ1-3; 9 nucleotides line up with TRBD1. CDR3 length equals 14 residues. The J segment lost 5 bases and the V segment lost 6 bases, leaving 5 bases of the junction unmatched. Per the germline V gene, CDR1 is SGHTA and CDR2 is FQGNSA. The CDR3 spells CASRLNRGRNTIYF. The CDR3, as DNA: TGTGCCAGCAGACTAAACAGGGGGCGAAACACCATATATTTT.

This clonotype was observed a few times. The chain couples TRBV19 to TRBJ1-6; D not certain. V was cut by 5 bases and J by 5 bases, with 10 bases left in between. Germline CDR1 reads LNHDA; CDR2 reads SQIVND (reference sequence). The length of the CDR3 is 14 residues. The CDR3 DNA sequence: TGTGCCAGTAGTTACACGACCGATAATTCACCCCTCCACTTT. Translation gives CASSYTTDNSPLHF.